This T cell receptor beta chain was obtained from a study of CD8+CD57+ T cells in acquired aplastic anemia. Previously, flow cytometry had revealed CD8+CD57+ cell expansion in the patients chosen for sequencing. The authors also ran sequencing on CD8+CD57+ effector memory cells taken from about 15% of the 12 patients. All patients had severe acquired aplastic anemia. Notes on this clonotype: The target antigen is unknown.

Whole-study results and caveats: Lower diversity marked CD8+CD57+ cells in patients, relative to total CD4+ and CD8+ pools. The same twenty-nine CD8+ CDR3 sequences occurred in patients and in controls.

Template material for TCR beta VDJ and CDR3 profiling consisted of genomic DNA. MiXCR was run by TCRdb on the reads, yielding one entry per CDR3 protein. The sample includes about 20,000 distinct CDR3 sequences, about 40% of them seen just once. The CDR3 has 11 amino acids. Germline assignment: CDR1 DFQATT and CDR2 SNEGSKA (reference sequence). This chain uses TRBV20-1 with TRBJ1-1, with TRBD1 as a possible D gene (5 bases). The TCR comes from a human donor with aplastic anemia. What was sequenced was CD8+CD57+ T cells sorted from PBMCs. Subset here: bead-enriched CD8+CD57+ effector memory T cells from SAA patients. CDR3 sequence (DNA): TGCAGAATGACAGTGAACACTGAAGCTTTCTTT. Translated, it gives CRMTVNTEAFF.